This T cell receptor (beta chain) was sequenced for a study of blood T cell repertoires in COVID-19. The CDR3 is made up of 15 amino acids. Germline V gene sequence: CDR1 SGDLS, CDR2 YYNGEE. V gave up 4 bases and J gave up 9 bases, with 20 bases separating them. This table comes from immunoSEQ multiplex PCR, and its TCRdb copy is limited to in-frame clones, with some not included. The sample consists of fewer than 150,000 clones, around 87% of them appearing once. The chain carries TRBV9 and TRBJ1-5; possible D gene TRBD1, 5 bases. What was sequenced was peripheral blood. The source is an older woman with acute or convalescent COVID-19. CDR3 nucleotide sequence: TGTGCCAGCAGCCTCGAGGGAGGGAGTCAGGGGCCCCAGCATTTT. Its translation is CASSLEGGSQGPQHF.